This TCR beta chain appears in the sequencing data of a study of shared clonotypes between healthy human individuals. Trimming at V came to 0 bases and at J to 2 bases, leaving 4 bases not matched to a gene. Germline assignment: CDR1 WSHSY and CDR2 SAAADI. The CDR3 loop spans 16 amino acids. Assay used: immunoSEQ multiplex PCR; TCRdb lists only in-frame clones, some missing. Seen here are under 600,000 clones, 98% observed once, and the top ten hold approximately 0.3%. CD45RO negativity and positive selection for CCR7 defined naive CD8 cells, a population that excluded terminally differentiated effector memory CD45RA+ cells.

Material for sequencing was naive CD8+ T cells sorted from blood. The chain has TRBV10-2 and TRBJ2-7; 10 bases agree with TRBD1. The sequence was collected from a man aged 25-45 years in good health. DNA for the CDR3: TGCGCCAGCAGTGAGTCAGCCGGGACAGGGGCCTACGAGCAGTACTTC. This gives the protein CASSESAGTGAYEQYF.